These 17 T cell receptor beta chains were sequenced from one sample in a study of a mutant IDH1 vaccine in newly diagnosed glioma. The assay was immunoSEQ multiplex PCR, and TCRdb's table has in-frame clones only and misses some. The sample yields some 33,000 clones, approximately 50% seen once. The sample's time point: week 5, during vaccination. Alongside topical imiquimod, each dose of vaccine comprised 300 ug of mutant IDH1 20-mer peptide. The antigens of these receptors remain unknown. Sequencing was performed on PBMCs, taken from a glioma patient whose treatment included an IDH1 peptide vaccine. These receptors came from a woman younger than 35 with glioma.

V and J are TRBV27 and TRBJ2-3, with 9 bases matching TRBD2. Germline CDR1 and CDR2: MNHEY and SMNVEV (reference sequence). After removal of 3 bases from V and 5 bases from J, the junction contained 6 bases not matched to a gene. The CDR3 totals 15 residues. CDR3 amino acids: CASSFSLAGRDTQYF. CDR3 sequence (DNA): TGTGCCAGCAGTTTTAGTCTAGCGGGGAGAGATACGCAGTATTTT.

This clone was observed a single time. This chain joins TRBV29-1 and TRBJ2-6; a weak D match, TRBD1 (6 bases). Trimming left V 7 bases short and J 4 bases short, with 23 bases between. Germline CDR1 reads SQVTM; CDR2 reads ANQGSEA. The CDR3 consists of 17 residues. The CDR3 DNA is TGCAGCGGGGGGAGTAGACAGGTTCCCAAGGGGGCCAACGTCCTGACTTTC. Encoded protein: CSGGSRQVPKGANVLTF.

The chain joins TRBV6-5 to TRBJ1-4, with a weak D call TRBD1 (5 bases). Trimming cost V 5 bases and J 7 bases, with 14 bases left between them. There are 14 residues in the CDR3. Germline V gene lookup returns CDR1 MNHEY and CDR2 SVGAGI. The CDR3, as DNA: TGTGCCAGCAGTCGGGCCTCAAGGGGTGAAAAACTGTTTTTT. Protein product: CASSRASRGEKLFF.

V gene TRBV9 combines with J gene TRBJ2-7; D possibly uses TRBD1 or TRBD2 (6 bases each). Germline-derived CDR1 and CDR2 are SGDLS and YYNGEE. The germline V and J ends were trimmed by 3 bases and 7 bases, with 11 bases remaining between them. This CDR3 is built from 12 residues. In DNA form, the CDR3 reads TGTGCCAGCAGCGCGGGGGCGGGGGAGCAGTACTTC. Translated, it gives CASSAGAGEQYF.

J is TRBJ2-2 and V is TRBV19, with 10 bases matching TRBD2. J was trimmed by 1 base and V by 7 bases; bases with no gene match: 3. Germline loops: CDR1 LNHDA, CDR2 SQIVND (reference sequence). The CDR3 runs 15 residues. The CDR3 DNA reads TGTGCCAGTATAAGGACTAGCGGGAACACCGGGGAGCTGTTTTTT. It codes for CASIRTSGNTGELFF.

J is TRBJ2-2 and V is TRBV25-1, with a weak D call TRBD2 (6 bases). The V end was cut by 1 base, the J end by 1 base, with 16 bases between. CDR3 length equals 18 residues. Germline lookup yields CDR1 MGHDK and CDR2 SYGVNS. CDR3 in amino acids: CASSEFVGSGGNTGELFF. The CDR3 DNA reads as TGTGCCAGCAGTGAATTCGTGGGTAGCGGAGGGAACACCGGGGAGCTGTTTTTT.

V is TRBV6-1 and J is TRBJ1-5; 8 nucleotides line up with TRBD1. Per germline, CDR1 MNHNS and CDR2 SASEGT. This CDR3 comprises 15 residues. Unmatched junction bases numbered 4, after V lost 2 bases and J lost 4 bases. Written as DNA, the CDR3 is TGTGCCAGCAGTGAACAGGGGGCGTTTAATCAGCCCCAGCATTTT. This sequence encodes CASSEQGAFNQPQHF.

This chain connects TRBV30 to TRBJ2-1, with D unresolved. The germline V gene encodes CDR1 GTSNPN and CDR2 SVGIG (reference sequence). The germline V and J ends were trimmed by 1 base and 10 bases, with 8 bases remaining between them. This CDR3 is built from 11 residues. The CDR3 region has the DNA TGTGCCTGGAGTGGGACCCGGGAGCAGTTCTTC. Translated, it gives CAWSGTREQFF.

This chain joins TRBV30 and TRBJ2-2; 7 bases match TRBD1. This CDR3 is 15 amino acids long. V was clipped by 3 bases and J by 1 base; unmatched bases: 5. The germline V gene encodes CDR1 GTSNPN and CDR2 SVGIG (reference sequence). This CDR3 reads CAWRIRGWNTGELFF. In nucleotides, the CDR3 is TGTGCCTGGAGGATCAGGGGGTGGAACACCGGGGAGCTGTTTTTT.

This chain connects TRBV7-2 to TRBJ1-2; TRBD1 aligns across 7 bases. This CDR3 is built from 13 residues. Per the germline V gene, CDR1 is SGHTA and CDR2 is FQGNSA. The junction had 2 bases not matched to a gene; V was cut back by 5 bases and J by 2 bases. The CDR3 region is CASSPDRNYGYTF. The CDR3 nucleotides are TGTGCCAGCAGCCCGGACAGGAACTATGGCTACACCTTC.

This chain joins TRBV19 and TRBJ1-4; tentatively, D is TRBD1 (5 bases). Per germline, CDR1 LNHDA and CDR2 SQIVND (reference sequence). The length of the CDR3 is 14 residues. Trimming shortened V by 9 bases and J by 7 bases, and 18 bases separated the two germline ends. The CDR3 protein is CASKSPRGGEKLFF. The CDR3 region has the DNA TGTGCCAGCAAATCTCCAAGGGGAGGTGAAAAACTGTTTTTT.

This clone is medium-sized (0.01 to 0.1%). This chain joins TRBV29-1 and TRBJ2-5, with D perhaps being TRBD1 or TRBD2 (5 bases each). The CDR3 covers 14 residues. The germline V gene encodes CDR1 SQVTM and CDR2 ANQGSEA. V lost 3 bases and J lost 5, with 16 bases in between. The CDR3 loop is CSVEPGPVLETQYF. Here the CDR3 DNA reads TGCAGCGTTGAGCCGGGACCGGTTCTTGAGACCCAGTACTTC.

V gene TRBV30 combines with J gene TRBJ1-6, with TRBD1 identical over 7 bases. The length of the CDR3 is 15 residues. Germline CDR1 GTSNPN, CDR2 SVGIG (reference sequence). J gave up 6 bases and V 4 bases, and 9 bases lay outside the gene matches. CDR3 DNA sequence: TGTGCCTGGAATGCAGGGGGTTCGGGTAATTCACCCCTCCACTTT. Translated, it gives CAWNAGGSGNSPLHF.

This chain uses TRBV11-3 with TRBJ2-1, with a possible D match to TRBD2 (5 bases). Germline-derived CDR1 and CDR2 are SGHNT and YENEEA. The V end lost 5 bases, the J end lost 0 bases, and 11 bases lay between the germline ends. The CDR3 spans 15 residues. CDR3 region: CASSPAGSSYNEQFF. CDR3 nucleotides: TGTGCCAGCAGCCCGGCGGGCAGCTCCTACAATGAGCAGTTCTTC.

J is TRBJ2-6 and V is TRBV5-1; D is uncertain. The CDR3 loop spans 15 amino acids. The V end was cut by 1 base, the J end by 0 bases, with 5 bases between. Per the germline V gene, CDR1 is SGHRS and CDR2 is YFSETQ. The CDR3 spells CASSLHSSGANVLTF. The CDR3 region has the DNA TGCGCCAGCAGCTTGCATTCCTCTGGGGCCAACGTCCTGACTTTC. Looking up the rest from reference TRBV5-1 and TRBJ2-6 gives the full variable domain: KAGVTQTPRYLIKTRGQQVTLSCSPISGHRSVSWYQQTPGQGLQFLFEYFSETQRNKGNFPGRFSGRQFSNSRSEMNVSTLELGDSALYLCASSLHSSGANVLTFGAGSRLTVL.

Regarding this clone: A read error may produce the germline difference seen at one junction end. This rearrangement joins TRBV6-4 to TRBJ2-7; D remains unclear. There are 12 residues in the CDR3. The germline CDR1 and CDR2 sequences are MRHNA and SNTAGT. The chain's CDR3 is CASSSKNWHIRF. Written as DNA, the CDR3 is TGTGCCAGCAGTTCGAAGAATTGGCACATTCGTTTC.

This clone was observed a single time. V usage is TRBV18 and J usage is TRBJ2-3; TRBD1 agrees at 8 bases. The CDR3 contains 16 residues. The junction had 7 bases not matched to a gene; V was cut back by 3 bases and J by 2 bases. Germline V lookup: CDR1 KGHSH, CDR2 LQKENI. This CDR3 reads CASSPPGTGVTDTQYF. CDR3 bases: TGTGCCAGCTCACCTCCCGGGACAGGAGTCACAGATACGCAGTATTTT.